This TCR beta chain was sequenced for a study of T cell responses to AZD1222 COVID-19 vaccine. On the study more broadly: Second doses at about 4 or about 12 weeks were pooled.

Notes on this clone: The antigen is undetermined.

TCRdb keeps only in-frame clones here, not all; method: immunoSEQ multiplex PCR. This sample carries 90,000 to 100,000 clones, roughly 91% of them seen once, and the ten largest clones take approximately 7.5%. Notes on the study in general: Most donors were white British and more were female, and clonal diversity was possibly underestimated. After the peak T cell response, and only then, were repertoires sampled. Among spike-specific TCRs, nearly half reportedly target unmutated variant regions.

This CDR3 contains 15 residues. The ends were cut back, 5 bases at V and 6 bases at J, with 17 bases in the middle. Germline loops: CDR1 LGHNT, CDR2 FRNRAP. The source material was peripheral blood, sampled on day 0 of AZD1222 vaccination. This sequence originates from an adult in good health. The V and J genes are TRBV12-5 and TRBJ1-5; tentative D call: TRBD1 (6 bases). CDR3 loop: CASGHRGATGQPQHF. The CDR3 region has the DNA TGTGCTAGTGGTCACCGCGGGGCGACAGGTCAGCCCCAGCATTTT.